These 4 T cell receptor beta chains were sequenced from one sample in a study of vaccination effects on CD4 cells after COVID-19. Sequencing followed a ViraFEST assay step that expanded antigen-specific CD4+ T cells with viral peptide pools. The culture ran for roughly ten days before CD4+ T cells were isolated. Everyone in the study got two shots of either the BNT162b2 or mRNA-1273 vaccine. Only in-frame clones appear in the TCRdb table, and some are missing; sequencing was by immunoSEQ multiplex PCR. The data hold under 85,000 clones, with 60% to 80% observed a single time. These receptors are not linked to any known antigen. The sequencing used CD4+ T cells from PBMCs cultured with HCoV-OC43 spike peptides, collected after COVID-19 vaccination. The subset is: HCoV-OC43 spike overlapping peptide pool stimulation. These receptors were obtained from a human donor who received a COVID-19 vaccine.

The V and J genes are TRBV18 and TRBJ1-2; a possible D gene is TRBD1 (5 bases). The CDR3 consists of 16 residues. CDR1 is KGHSH and CDR2 is LQKENI in the germline V gene. The V end lost 3 bases, the J end lost 4 bases, and 18 bases lay between the germline ends. The CDR3 DNA is TGTGCCAGCTCACCTAGAGGGGCCGAAGACCCCTATGGCTACACCTTC. Protein product: CASSPRGAEDPYGYTF.

This chain uses TRBV7-2 with TRBJ1-2; no clear D. The V gene lost 3 bases and the J gene lost 1 base, with 15 bases spanning the gap. The CDR3 is made up of 16 amino acids. Germline V lookup: CDR1 SGHTA, CDR2 FQGNSA. The CDR3 sequence: CASSLRRTAGNYGYTF. CDR3 bases: TGTGCCAGCAGCTTGAGACGAACGGCTGGTAACTATGGCTACACCTTC. Based on the CDR3 plus reference TRBV7-2 and TRBJ1-2, the full variable domain is GAGVSQSPSNKVTEKGKDVELRCDPISGHTALYWYRQSLGQGLEFLIYFQGNSAPDKSGLPSDRFSAERTGGSVSTLTIQRTQQEDSAVYLCASSLRRTAGNYGYTFGSGTRLTVV.

The rearrangement links TRBV5-8 to TRBJ1-5; D gene ambiguous. CDR1 is SGHTS, CDR2 YDEGEE, per germline. CDR3 length: 13 amino acids. Trimming left V 6 bases short and J 3 bases short, with 10 bases between. The CDR3 spells CASNRVLNQPQHF. In DNA form, the CDR3 reads TGTGCCAGCAACCGGGTCCTCAATCAGCCCCAGCATTTT. The complete variable domain, with remaining parts taken from reference TRBV5-8 and TRBJ1-5, reads EAGVTQSPTHLIKTRGQQATLRCSPISGHTSVYWYQQALGLGLQFLLWYDEGEERNRGNFPPRFSGRQFPNYSSELNVNALELEDSALYLCASNRVLNQPQHFGDGTRLSIL.

The chain carries TRBV7-2 and TRBJ1-5, with 8 nucleotides matching TRBD1. Germline values: CDR1 SGHTA, CDR2 FQGNSA. This CDR3 is 15 amino acids long. V lost 4 bases, J lost 3 bases, and 5 bases stayed unmatched. DNA of the CDR3: TGTGCCAGCAGCTCGGGGGACAGGATCAATCAGCCCCAGCATTTT. This sequence encodes CASSSGDRINQPQHF.